Below are 28 T cell receptor beta chains sequenced from a single sample in a study of CD8+ T cells in alopecia areata. As to treatment: oral pan-JAK inhibitor, 5-10 mg twice daily. Extracted RNA was reverse transcribed, and the resulting cDNA served as sequencing template. Data came from immunoSEQ multiplex PCR; TCRdb stores just in-frame clones and leaves some out. Among about 94,000 clones, 70% to 85% were seen once, and the ten largest hold around a sixth. Sequenced material: CD8+ T cells sorted from blood, taken at week 44, from a patient treated with tofacitinib. The receptors were sampled from a human donor with alopecia areata.

The J gene is TRBJ1-1, the V gene TRBV27, with D hard to call. The V end lost 3 bases, the J end lost 7 bases, and 6 bases lay between the germline ends. Germline assignment: CDR1 MNHEY and CDR2 SMNVEV (reference sequence). The CDR3 contains 11 residues. The CDR3 DNA sequence: TGTGCCAGCAGTTTTAAGGGTGAAGCTTTCTTT. Its protein is CASSFKGEAFF.

This chain connects TRBV27 to TRBJ1-5; tentative D call: TRBD1 (5 bases). V lost 4 bases to trimming and J lost 4 bases, with 11 bases between them. The CDR3 extends over 14 amino acids. Germline CDR1 MNHEY, CDR2 SMNVEV (reference sequence). The CDR3, as DNA: TGTGCCAGCAGTTATATAGGGGCAAATCAGCCCCAGCATTTT. It translates to CASSYIGANQPQHF.

The V and J genes are TRBV11-2 and TRBJ2-3; D unresolved. The CDR3 has 14 amino acids. The V end was cut by 7 bases, the J end by 2 bases, with 13 bases between. The V gene's germline CDR1 is SGHAT and CDR2 FQNNGV. The CDR3 sequence: CASTEAKVTDTQYF. CDR3 nucleotide sequence: TGTGCCAGCACCGAAGCGAAGGTCACAGATACGCAGTATTTT. Using reference TRBV11-2 and TRBJ2-3 for the parts outside the CDR3, the full variable domain is EAGVAQSPRYKIIEKRQSVAFWCNPISGHATLYWYQQILGQGPKLLIQFQNNGVVDDSQLPKDRFSAERLKGVDSTLKIQPAKLEDSAVYLCASTEAKVTDTQYFGPGTRLTVL.

The chain has TRBV18 and TRBJ2-7, with TRBD1 matching 12 bases. The CDR3 length is 15 residues. Per germline, CDR1 KGHSH and CDR2 LQKENI. With V trimmed by 6 bases and J by 6 bases, 9 bases remained unmatched. Here the CDR3 DNA reads TGTGCCAGCTCTTACCCCCCGGGACAGGGGGCCGAGCAGTACTTC. It codes for CASSYPPGQGAEQYF.

This clone was recorded only once. V is TRBV29-1 and J is TRBJ1-5; D gene ambiguous. Germline V lookup: CDR1 SQVTM, CDR2 ANQGSEA. The CDR3 consists of 13 residues. V lost 4 bases and J lost 3, with 10 bases in between. CDR3 DNA: TGCAGCGTTGGAATTGGAGCCAATCAGCCCCAGCATTTT. It codes for CSVGIGANQPQHF.

CDR3 sequence: CASSLDTQYF. For the CDR3, the DNA is TGTGCCAGCAGCTTAGACACCCAGTACTTC. The rearrangement uses TRBV7-9 and TRBJ2-5; D gene ambiguous. Germline loops: CDR1 SEHNR, CDR2 FQNEAQ (reference sequence). V was trimmed by 1 base and J by 8 bases, leaving 2 bases between them. The CDR3 spans 10 residues.

The chain has TRBV10-1 and TRBJ1-6; weak D call: TRBD1 (6 bases). V was trimmed by 7 bases and J by 5 bases, leaving 9 bases between them. Germline-derived CDR1 and CDR2 are WNHNN and SYGVQD (reference sequence). This CDR3 comprises 13 residues. Here the CDR3 DNA reads TGCGCCAGCAACCGACAGGATAATTCACCCCTCCACTTT. Translation gives CASNRQDNSPLHF.

V gene TRBV7-9 combines with J gene TRBJ2-2; 8 bases line up with TRBD2. CDR3 length equals 14 residues. V was clipped by 7 bases and J by 7 bases; unmatched bases: 8. The germline gives CDR1 SEHNR, CDR2 FQNEAQ (reference sequence). Written as DNA, the CDR3 is TGTGCCAGCACCCCGACTAGCGAGATCGGGGAGCTGTTTTTT. Its translation: CASTPTSEIGELFF.

In this sample, this clone turned up once. This chain links TRBV11-2 with TRBJ1-6; TRBD1 aligns across 7 bases. Germline CDR1 reads SGHAT; CDR2 reads FQNNGV. The CDR3 is 12 residues long. Trimming took 5 bases from V and 9 from J; bases not matched to a gene: 1. CDR3 in amino acids: CASSNRGSPLHF. CDR3 sequence (DNA): TGTGCCAGCAGCAACAGGGGTTCACCCCTCCACTTT.

This clone has just a few counts. J is TRBJ2-3 and V is TRBV7-2; 9 bases align to TRBD2. Per the germline V gene, CDR1 is SGHTA and CDR2 is FQGNSA. The CDR3 spans 16 residues. The junction had 9 bases not matched to a gene; V was cut back by 3 bases and J by 5 bases. The DNA of the CDR3 is TGTGCCAGCAGCTTTATGAGCGGGGGGATCGGAGATACGCAGTATTTT. This gives the protein CASSFMSGGIGDTQYF.

The rearrangement uses TRBV5-6 and TRBJ1-2; D gene ambiguous. Trimming removed 1 base from V and 3 bases from J, with 10 bases in between. Germline V CDR1 and CDR2: SGHDT, YYEEEE. This CDR3 is built from 14 residues. The CDR3 bases are TGTGCCAGCAGCTTGCCGTCAGAGTACTATGGCTACACCTTC. This codes for CASSLPSEYYGYTF.

This chain uses TRBV6-6 with TRBJ1-4, with D perhaps TRBD1 (5 bases). Germline CDR1 reads MNHNY; CDR2 reads SVGAGI (reference sequence). V lost 6 bases and J lost 7, with 15 bases in between. The CDR3 is 14 amino acids. CDR3 region: CASRPRDFGEKLFF. DNA for the CDR3: TGTGCCAGCAGGCCCAGGGATTTCGGTGAAAAACTGTTTTTT.

This clone was counted once. DNA of the CDR3: TGTGCCAGCAGCTCCACCCTCGGGACAGGGGGCAACGAGCAGTACTTC. It codes for CASSSTLGTGGNEQYF. This chain uses TRBV7-9 with TRBJ2-7; 12 bases fit TRBD1. From germline, CDR1 is SEHNR and CDR2 FQNEAQ (reference sequence). V lost 4 bases, J lost 5 bases, and 9 bases stayed unmatched. This CDR3 spans 16 amino acids.

CDR3 in amino acids: CASRITGTNEQFF. As DNA, the CDR3 is TGTGCCAGCAGGATTACAGGGACCAATGAGCAGTTCTTC. The chain carries TRBV25-1 and TRBJ2-1; D is perhaps TRBD1 (6 bases). This CDR3 has 13 amino acids. V lost 6 bases and J 6 bases, leaving 12 bases between the germline ends. CDR1 is MGHDK, CDR2 SYGVNS, per germline.

V gene TRBV27 combines with J gene TRBJ1-1, with unresolved D. Between the trimmed V and J ends, which lost 3 bases and 0 bases, there was a span of 8 bases. The CDR3 length is 14 residues. Germline CDR1 is MNHEY and CDR2 is SMNVEV (reference sequence). The CDR3 bases are TGTGCCAGCAGTTTCGCAGTGATGAACACTGAAGCTTTCTTT. The encoded protein is CASSFAVMNTEAFF.

The chain uses TRBV7-9 and TRBJ2-7; D is uncertain. Germline lookup yields CDR1 SEHNR and CDR2 FQNEAQ (reference sequence). Trimming took off 5 bases at V and 3 bases at J, with 8 bases between the two ends. The CDR3 is 12 residues long. The CDR3 DNA reads as TGTGCCAGCAGCCACAGTCTCTACGAGCAGTACTTC. Translation: CASSHSLYEQYF.

This rearrangement joins TRBV6-1 to TRBJ2-7; 8 bases fit TRBD1. After removal of 3 bases from V and 4 bases from J, the junction contained 5 bases not matched to a gene. Germline-derived CDR1 and CDR2 are MNHNS and SASEGT. This CDR3 is 14 amino acids long. This CDR3 is CASSDDRGGYEQYF. The CDR3 nucleotides are TGTGCCAGCAGTGATGACAGGGGTGGATACGAGCAGTACTTC.

This clone was seen a handful of times. The chain couples TRBV29-1 to TRBJ2-7; the match to TRBD1 covers 8 bases. Germline lookup yields CDR1 SQVTM and CDR2 ANQGSEA. V was clipped by 6 bases and J by 0 bases; unmatched bases: 10. The CDR3 sequence is 15 residues long. CDR3: CSVPTGTGRSYEQYF. CDR3 in DNA: TGCAGCGTCCCAACTGGGACAGGTCGCTCCTACGAGCAGTACTTC.

The chain couples TRBV27 to TRBJ2-5; either TRBD1 or TRBD2 may supply D (6 bases each). V lost 2 bases and J lost 1, with 14 bases in between. This CDR3 spans 16 amino acids. Germline assignment: CDR1 MNHEY and CDR2 SMNVEV (reference sequence). CDR3 nucleotides: TGTGCCAGCAGTTTAAGCTCGGGGGCCCTCCAAGAGACCCAGTACTTC. Translating gives CASSLSSGALQETQYF.

This sequence joins TRBV7-2 and TRBJ1-1; TRBD1 agrees at 9 bases. The germline V gene has CDR1 SGHTA and CDR2 FQGNSA. V gave up 3 bases and J gave up 5 bases; unmatched junction bases: 1. The CDR3 contains 13 residues. In DNA form, the CDR3 reads TGTGCCAGCAGCTTGGGGACAGGGACTGAAGCTTTCTTT. It yields the protein CASSLGTGTEAFF.

The chain is built from TRBV5-1 and TRBJ1-6, with 8 bases that match TRBD1. CDR1 SGHRS and CDR2 YFSETQ come from the germline V gene. The CDR3 consists of 16 residues. J was trimmed by 7 bases and V by 1 base; bases with no gene match: 7. CDR3 protein: CASSLKGQGGNSPLHF. CDR3 in DNA: TGCGCCAGCAGCTTGAAAGGACAGGGTGGAAATTCACCCCTCCACTTT. Together with reference TRBV5-1 and TRBJ1-6, the CDR3 gives the full variable domain: KAGVTQTPRYLIKTRGQQVTLSCSPISGHRSVSWYQQTPGQGLQFLFEYFSETQRNKGNFPGRFSGRQFSNSRSEMNVSTLELGDSALYLCASSLKGQGGNSPLHFGNGTRLTVT.

The chain combines TRBV6-5 with TRBJ2-7, with TRBD2 matching over 9 bases. In germline, CDR1 is MNHEY, CDR2 SVGAGI. V trimming: 6 bases; J trimming: 1 base; junction bases outside the gene matches: 7. The CDR3 is made up of 15 amino acids. The CDR3 loop is CASSLSGGLSYEQYF. CDR3 nucleotide sequence: TGTGCCAGCAGCCTCAGCGGGGGGCTATCCTACGAGCAGTACTTC.

The chain couples TRBV4-3 to TRBJ1-6; a possible D gene is TRBD1 (5 bases). The CDR3 sequence is 17 residues long. Per the germline V gene, CDR1 is LGHNA and CDR2 is YSLEER. The V and J ends lost 3 bases and 9 bases respectively, with 21 bases between them. CDR3 in amino acids: CASSQDPDGGVSSPLHF. For the CDR3, the DNA is TGCGCCAGCAGCCAGGACCCCGATGGGGGAGTTAGTTCACCCCTCCACTTT.

The chain is built from TRBV19 and TRBJ2-7; D might be TRBD1 (6 bases). The germline V gene has CDR1 LNHDA and CDR2 SQIVND (reference sequence). Trimming took 6 bases from V and 4 from J, leaving 13 bases between them. CDR3 size: 13 residues. CDR3 sequence reads: CASSGGQLYEQYF. The CDR3 region has the DNA TGTGCCAGTAGCGGCGGACAGCTATACGAGCAGTACTTC.

This clone was seen a few times. The rearrangement links TRBV12-5 to TRBJ2-7, with 7 bases fitting TRBD1. The CDR3 runs to 16 residues. CDR1 LGHNT and CDR2 FRNRAP come from the germline V gene. Trimming cost V 0 bases and J 2 bases; bases outside gene matches: 7. In DNA form, the CDR3 reads TGTGCTAGTGGTTTGGTCCGTACAGGGGACACCTACGAGCAGTACTTC. Translating gives CASGLVRTGDTYEQYF. The full variable domain, its missing parts supplied by reference TRBV12-5 and TRBJ2-7, is DARVTQTPRHKVTEMGQEVTMRCQPILGHNTVFWYRQTMMQGLELLAYFRNRAPLDDSGMPKDRFSAEMPDATLATLKIQPSEPRDSAVYFCASGLVRTGDTYEQYFGPGTRLTVT.

The chain employs TRBV11-3 and TRBJ2-1, with D perhaps given as TRBD1 or TRBD2 (5 bases each). Germline CDR1 and CDR2: SGHNT and YENEEA. This CDR3 has 12 amino acids. V was trimmed by 3 bases and J by 12 bases, leaving 12 bases between them. The CDR3 nucleotides read TGTGCCAGCAGCTTTGAAGGGGACGGGCAGTTCTTC. This codes for CASSFEGDGQFF.

This chain joins TRBV13 and TRBJ2-7; 10 nucleotides match TRBD1. J lost 4 bases, V lost 3 bases, and 6 bases had no gene match. This CDR3 spans 15 amino acids. In germline, CDR1 is PRHDT, CDR2 FYEKMQ (reference sequence). As DNA, the CDR3 is TGTGCCAGCAGCTTGAGACAGGGGGCAAGTTACGAGCAGTACTTC. It encodes CASSLRQGASYEQYF.

V is TRBV27 and J is TRBJ1-1; D might be TRBD1 (5 bases). Trimming cost V 2 bases and J 3 bases, with 10 bases left between them. In germline, CDR1 is MNHEY, CDR2 SMNVEV (reference sequence). The CDR3 runs to 14 residues. The chain's CDR3 is CASSLQGLDTEAFF. The CDR3 bases are TGTGCCAGCAGTTTACAGGGTCTCGACACTGAAGCTTTCTTT.